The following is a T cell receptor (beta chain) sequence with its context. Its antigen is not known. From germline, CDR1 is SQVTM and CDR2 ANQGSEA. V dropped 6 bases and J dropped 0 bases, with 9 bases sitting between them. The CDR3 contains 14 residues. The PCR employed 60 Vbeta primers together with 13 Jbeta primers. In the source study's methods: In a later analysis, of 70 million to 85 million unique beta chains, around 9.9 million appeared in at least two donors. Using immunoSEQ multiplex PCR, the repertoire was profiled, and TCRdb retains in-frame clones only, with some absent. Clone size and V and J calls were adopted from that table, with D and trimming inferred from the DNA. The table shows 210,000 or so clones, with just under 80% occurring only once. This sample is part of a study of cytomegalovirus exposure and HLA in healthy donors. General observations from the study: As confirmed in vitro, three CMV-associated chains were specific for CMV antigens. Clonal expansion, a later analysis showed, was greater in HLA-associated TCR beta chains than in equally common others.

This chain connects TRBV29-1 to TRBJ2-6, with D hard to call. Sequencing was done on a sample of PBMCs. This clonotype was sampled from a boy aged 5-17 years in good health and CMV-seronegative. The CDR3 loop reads CSVVQSSGANVLTF. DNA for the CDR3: TGCAGCGTCGTACAGAGCTCTGGGGCCAACGTCCTGACTTTC.